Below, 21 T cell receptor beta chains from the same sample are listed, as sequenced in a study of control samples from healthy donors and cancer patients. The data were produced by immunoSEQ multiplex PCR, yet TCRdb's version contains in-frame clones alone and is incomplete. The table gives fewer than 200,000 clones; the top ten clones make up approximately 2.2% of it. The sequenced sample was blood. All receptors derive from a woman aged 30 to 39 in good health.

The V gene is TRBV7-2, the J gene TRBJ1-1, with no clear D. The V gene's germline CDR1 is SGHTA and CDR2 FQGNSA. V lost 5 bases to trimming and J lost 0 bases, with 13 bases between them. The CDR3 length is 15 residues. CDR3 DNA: TGTGCCAGCAGCCCCTACGGGTTAGTGAACACTGAAGCTTTCTTT. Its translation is CASSPYGLVNTEAFF. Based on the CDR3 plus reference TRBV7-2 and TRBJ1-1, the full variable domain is GAGVSQSPSNKVTEKGKDVELRCDPISGHTALYWYRQSLGQGLEFLIYFQGNSAPDKSGLPSDRFSAERTGGSVSTLTIQRTQQEDSAVYLCASSPYGLVNTEAFFGQGTRLTVV.

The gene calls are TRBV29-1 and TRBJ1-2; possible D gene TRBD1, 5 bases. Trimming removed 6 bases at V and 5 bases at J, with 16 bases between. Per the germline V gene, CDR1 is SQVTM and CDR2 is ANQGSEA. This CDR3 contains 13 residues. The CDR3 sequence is CSVRTGALYGYTF. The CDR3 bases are TGCAGCGTACGAACCGGGGCCCTATATGGCTACACCTTC. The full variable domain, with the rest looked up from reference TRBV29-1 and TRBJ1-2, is SAVISQKPSRDICQRGTSLTIQCQVDSQVTMMFWYRQQPGQSLTLIATANQGSEATYESGFVIDKFPISRPNLTFSTLTVSNMSPEDSSIYLCSVRTGALYGYTFGSGTRLTVV.

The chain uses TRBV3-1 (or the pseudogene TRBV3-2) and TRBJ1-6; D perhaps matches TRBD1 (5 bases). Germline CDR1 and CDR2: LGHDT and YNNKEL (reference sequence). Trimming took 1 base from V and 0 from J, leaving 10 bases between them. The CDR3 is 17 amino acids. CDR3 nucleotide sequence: TGTGCCAGCAGCCAAGTGGGGGGTCGCTCCTATAATTCACCCCTCCACTTT. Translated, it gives CASSQVGGRSYNSPLHF.

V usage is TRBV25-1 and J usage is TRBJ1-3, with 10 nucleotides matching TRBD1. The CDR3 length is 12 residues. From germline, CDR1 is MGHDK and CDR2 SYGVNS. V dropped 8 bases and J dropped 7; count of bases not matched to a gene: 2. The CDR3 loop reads CASQGQGNTIYF. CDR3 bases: TGTGCCAGCCAGGGACAGGGGAACACCATATATTTT.

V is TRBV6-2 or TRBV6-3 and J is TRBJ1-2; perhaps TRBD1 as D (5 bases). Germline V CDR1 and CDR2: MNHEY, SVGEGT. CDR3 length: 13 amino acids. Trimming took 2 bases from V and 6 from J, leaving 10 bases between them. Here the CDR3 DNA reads TGTGCCAGCAGTTACCAGGGTCGGGATGGCTACACCTTC. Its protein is CASSYQGRDGYTF.

The CDR3 here is CASSGQGDSYNEQFF. The CDR3 DNA follows: TGTGCCAGCAGTGGACAGGGAGACTCCTACAATGAGCAGTTCTTC. The chain joins TRBV7-2 to TRBJ2-1; 8 bases align to TRBD1. Germline V CDR1 and CDR2: SGHTA, FQGNSA. Losses at the gene ends were 6 bases for V and 0 bases for J; bases not matched to a gene: 4. The CDR3 runs to 15 residues. Using reference TRBV7-2 and TRBJ2-1 for the parts outside the CDR3, the full variable domain is GAGVSQSPSNKVTEKGKDVELRCDPISGHTALYWYRQSLGQGLEFLIYFQGNSAPDKSGLPSDRFSAERTGGSVSTLTIQRTQQEDSAVYLCASSGQGDSYNEQFFGPGTRLTVL.

The CDR3: CASSRTGAWGSTDTQYF. Written as DNA, the CDR3 is TGTGCCAGCAGTCGGACAGGGGCGTGGGGAAGCACAGATACGCAGTATTTT. The V gene is TRBV28, the J gene TRBJ2-3; TRBD1 matches at 9 bases. This CDR3 comprises 17 residues. In germline, CDR1 is MDHEN, CDR2 SYDVKM. The V segment lost 5 bases and the J segment 0 bases; nucleotides outside the gene matches: 9.

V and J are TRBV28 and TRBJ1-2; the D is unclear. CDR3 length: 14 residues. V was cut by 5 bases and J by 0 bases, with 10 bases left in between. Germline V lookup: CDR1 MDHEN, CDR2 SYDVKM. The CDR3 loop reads CASSLAQANYGYTF. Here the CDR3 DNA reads TGTGCCAGCAGTCTGGCACAAGCTAACTATGGCTACACCTTC.

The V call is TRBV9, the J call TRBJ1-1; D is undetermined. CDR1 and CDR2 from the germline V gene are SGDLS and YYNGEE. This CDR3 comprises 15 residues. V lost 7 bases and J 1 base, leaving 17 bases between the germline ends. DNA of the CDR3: TGTGCCAGCTCCCGTACGGCATATTCGAACACTGAAGCTTTCTTT. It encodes CASSRTAYSNTEAFF. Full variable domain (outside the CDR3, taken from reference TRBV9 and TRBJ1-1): DSGVTQTPKHLITATGQRVTLRCSPRSGDLSVYWYQQSLDQGLQFLIQYYNGEERAKGNILERFSAQQFPDLHSELNLSSLELGDSALYFCASSRTAYSNTEAFFGQGTRLTVV.

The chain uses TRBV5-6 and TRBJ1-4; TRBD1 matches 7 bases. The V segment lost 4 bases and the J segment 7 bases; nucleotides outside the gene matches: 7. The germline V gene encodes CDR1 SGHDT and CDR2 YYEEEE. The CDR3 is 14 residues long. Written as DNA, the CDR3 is TGTGCCAGCAGCCGACAGGGCTCAGGTGAAAAACTGTTTTTT. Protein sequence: CASSRQGSGEKLFF. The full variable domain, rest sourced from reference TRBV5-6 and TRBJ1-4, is DAGVTQSPTHLIKTRGQQVTLRCSPKSGHDTVSWYQQALGQGPQFIFQYYEEEERQRGNFPDRFSGHQFPNYSSELNVNALLLGDSALYLCASSRQGSGEKLFFGSGTQLSVL.

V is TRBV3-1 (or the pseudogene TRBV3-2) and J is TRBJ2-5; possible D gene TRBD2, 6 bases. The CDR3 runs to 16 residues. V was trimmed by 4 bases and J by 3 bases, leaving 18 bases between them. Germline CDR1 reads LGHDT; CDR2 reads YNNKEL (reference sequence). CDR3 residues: CASSRGTGRRKETQYF. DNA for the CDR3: TGTGCCAGCAGCCGCGGGACCGGGCGGAGGAAAGAGACCCAGTACTTC.

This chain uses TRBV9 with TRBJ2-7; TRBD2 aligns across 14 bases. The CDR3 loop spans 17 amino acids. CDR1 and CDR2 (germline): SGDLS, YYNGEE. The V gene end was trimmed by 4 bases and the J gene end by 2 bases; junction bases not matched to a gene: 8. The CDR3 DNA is TGTGCCAGCAGCCCCAAAGGACTAGCGGGGGGAACCTACGAGCAGTACTTC. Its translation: CASSPKGLAGGTYEQYF.

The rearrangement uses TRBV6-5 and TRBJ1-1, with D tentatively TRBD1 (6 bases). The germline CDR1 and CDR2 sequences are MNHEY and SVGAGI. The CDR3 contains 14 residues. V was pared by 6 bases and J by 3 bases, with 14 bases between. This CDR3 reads CASRRPGEYTEAFF. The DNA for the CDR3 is TGTGCCAGCAGGAGACCAGGGGAATACACTGAAGCTTTCTTT.

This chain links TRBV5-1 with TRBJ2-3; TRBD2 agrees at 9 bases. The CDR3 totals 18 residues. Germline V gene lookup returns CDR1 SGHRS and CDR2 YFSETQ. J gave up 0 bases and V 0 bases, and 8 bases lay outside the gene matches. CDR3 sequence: CASSLVGRSGGSTDTQYF. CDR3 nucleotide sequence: TGCGCCAGCAGCTTGGTGGGGCGTAGCGGGGGTAGCACAGATACGCAGTATTTT.

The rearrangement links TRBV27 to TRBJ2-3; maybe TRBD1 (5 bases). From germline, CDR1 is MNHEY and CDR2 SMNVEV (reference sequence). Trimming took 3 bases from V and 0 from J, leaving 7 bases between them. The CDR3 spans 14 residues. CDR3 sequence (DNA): TGTGCCAGCAGTTTGCAGGGCAGCACAGATACGCAGTATTTT. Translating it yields CASSLQGSTDTQYF.

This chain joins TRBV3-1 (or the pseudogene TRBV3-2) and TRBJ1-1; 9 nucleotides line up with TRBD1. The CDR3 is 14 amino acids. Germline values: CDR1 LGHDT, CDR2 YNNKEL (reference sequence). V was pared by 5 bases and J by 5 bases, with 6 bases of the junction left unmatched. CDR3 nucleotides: TGTGCCAGCAGCAGAGGACAGGGGTGGACTGAAGCTTTCTTT. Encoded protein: CASSRGQGWTEAFF.

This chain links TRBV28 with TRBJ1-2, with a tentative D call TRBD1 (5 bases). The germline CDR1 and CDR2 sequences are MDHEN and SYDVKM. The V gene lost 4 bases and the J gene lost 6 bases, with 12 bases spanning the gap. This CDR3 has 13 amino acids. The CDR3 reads CASSYGTGHGYTF. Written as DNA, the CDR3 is TGTGCCAGCAGTTACGGAACGGGGCATGGCTACACCTTC.

The CDR3 nucleotides are TGTGCCAGCAGAGCAGGGTTAGGAAGGACCGGGGAGCTGTTTTTT. It translates to CASRAGLGRTGELFF. The chain joins TRBV2 to TRBJ2-2; D might be TRBD1 (5 bases). V gave up 6 bases and J gave up 5 bases, with 16 bases separating them. This CDR3 contains 15 residues. The V gene's germline CDR1 is SNHLY and CDR2 FYNNEI.

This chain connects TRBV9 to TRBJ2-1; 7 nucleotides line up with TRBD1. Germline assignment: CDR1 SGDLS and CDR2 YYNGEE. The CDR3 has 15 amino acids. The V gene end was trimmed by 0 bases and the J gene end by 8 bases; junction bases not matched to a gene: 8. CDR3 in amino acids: CASSVALGGRDEQFF. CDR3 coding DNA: TGTGCCAGCAGCGTAGCCTTAGGGGGCAGGGATGAGCAGTTCTTC.

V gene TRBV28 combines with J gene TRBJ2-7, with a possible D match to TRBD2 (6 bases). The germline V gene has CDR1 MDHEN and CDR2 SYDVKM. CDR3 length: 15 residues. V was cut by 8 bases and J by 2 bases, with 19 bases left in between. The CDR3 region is CASGQILGLPYEQYF. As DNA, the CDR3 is TGTGCCAGCGGCCAGATCTTGGGACTTCCCTACGAGCAGTACTTC.

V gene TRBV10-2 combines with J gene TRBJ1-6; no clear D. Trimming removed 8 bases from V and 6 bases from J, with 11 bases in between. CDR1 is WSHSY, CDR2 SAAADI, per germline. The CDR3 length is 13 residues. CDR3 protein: CASRASPNSPLHF. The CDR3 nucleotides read TGCGCCAGCCGGGCCAGCCCTAATTCACCCCTCCACTTT.